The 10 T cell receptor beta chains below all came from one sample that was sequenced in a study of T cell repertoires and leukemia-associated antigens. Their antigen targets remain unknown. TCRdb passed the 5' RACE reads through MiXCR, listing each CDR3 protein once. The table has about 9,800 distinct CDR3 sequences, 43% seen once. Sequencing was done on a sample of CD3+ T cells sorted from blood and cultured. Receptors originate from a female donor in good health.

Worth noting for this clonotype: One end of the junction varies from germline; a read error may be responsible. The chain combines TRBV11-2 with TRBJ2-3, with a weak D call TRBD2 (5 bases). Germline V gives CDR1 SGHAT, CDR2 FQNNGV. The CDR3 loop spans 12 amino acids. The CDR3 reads CAGSGRADTQYF. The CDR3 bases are TGTGCCGGCAGCGGACGCGCAGATACGCAGTATTTT.

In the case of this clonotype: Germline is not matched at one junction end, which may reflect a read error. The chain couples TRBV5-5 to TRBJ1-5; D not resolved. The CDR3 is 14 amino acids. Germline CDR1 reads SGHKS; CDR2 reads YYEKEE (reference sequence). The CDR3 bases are TGTGCCAGCAGCTTGGTCAAAAGCACTCAGCCCCAGCATTTT. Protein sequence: CASSLVKSTQPQHF.

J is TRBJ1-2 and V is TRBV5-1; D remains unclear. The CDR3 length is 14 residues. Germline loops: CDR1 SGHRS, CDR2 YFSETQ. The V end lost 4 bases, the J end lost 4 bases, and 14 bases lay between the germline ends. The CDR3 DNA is TGCGCCAGCAGCCCCCGGGTCCCCTCCTATGGCTACACCTTC. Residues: CASSPRVPSYGYTF.

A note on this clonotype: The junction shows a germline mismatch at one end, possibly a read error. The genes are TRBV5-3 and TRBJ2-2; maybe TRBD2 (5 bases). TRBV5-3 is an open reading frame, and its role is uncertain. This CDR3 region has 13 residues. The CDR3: CARSSGPTGELFF. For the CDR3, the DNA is TGCGCCAGAAGCAGTGGTCCCACCGGGGAGTTGTTTTTT.

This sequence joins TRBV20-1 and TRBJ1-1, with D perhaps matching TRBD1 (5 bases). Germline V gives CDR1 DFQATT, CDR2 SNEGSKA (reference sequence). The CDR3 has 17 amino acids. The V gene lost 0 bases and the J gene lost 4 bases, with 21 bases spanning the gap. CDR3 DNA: TGCAGTGCTAGAGAATTGGTACAGGATCTTACAGGCACTGAAGCTTTCTTT. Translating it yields CSARELVQDLTGTEAFF.

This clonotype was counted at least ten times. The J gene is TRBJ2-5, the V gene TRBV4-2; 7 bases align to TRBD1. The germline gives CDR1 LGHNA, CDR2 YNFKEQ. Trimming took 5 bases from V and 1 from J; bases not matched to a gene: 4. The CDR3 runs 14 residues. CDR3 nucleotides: TGTGCCAGCAGCAAAAACAGGGGCCAAGAGACCCAGTACTTC. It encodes CASSKNRGQETQYF.

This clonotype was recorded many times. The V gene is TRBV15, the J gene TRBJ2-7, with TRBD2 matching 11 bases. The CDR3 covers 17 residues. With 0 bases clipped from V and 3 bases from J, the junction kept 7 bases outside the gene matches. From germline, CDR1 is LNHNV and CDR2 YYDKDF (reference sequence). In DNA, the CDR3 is TGTGCCACCAGCAGAGATTTAACCGGGACTAGCGGCTACGAGCAGTACTTC. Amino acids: CATSRDLTGTSGYEQYF.

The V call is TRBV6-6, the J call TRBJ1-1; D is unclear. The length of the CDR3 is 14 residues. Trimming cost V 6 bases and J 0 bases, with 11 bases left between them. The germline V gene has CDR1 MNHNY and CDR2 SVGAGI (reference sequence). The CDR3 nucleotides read TGTGCCAGCAGACCACAGAACATGAACACTGAAGCTTTCTTT. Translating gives CASRPQNMNTEAFF.

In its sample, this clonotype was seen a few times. The CDR3 DNA reads as TGTGCCAGCAGTCCAGGGACTAGCGATACCTACGAGCAGTACTTC. Translation gives CASSPGTSDTYEQYF. The V gene is TRBV12-3 or TRBV12-4, the J gene TRBJ2-7; 10 nucleotides align to TRBD2. This CDR3 comprises 15 residues. With 5 bases clipped from V and 2 bases from J, the junction kept 6 bases outside the gene matches.

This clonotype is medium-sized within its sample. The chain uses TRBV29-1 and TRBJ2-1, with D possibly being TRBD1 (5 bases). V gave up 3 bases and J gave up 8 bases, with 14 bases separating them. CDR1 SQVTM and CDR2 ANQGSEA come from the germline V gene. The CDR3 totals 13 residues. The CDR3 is CSVDHMGLYEQFF. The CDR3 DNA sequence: TGCAGCGTTGATCATATGGGGCTGTATGAGCAGTTCTTC.